Each of the 2 T cell receptor beta chains below was sequenced from the same sample in a study of graft-versus-host responses after intestinal transplantation (dated by TCRdb to 2020 to 2023). The antigens of these receptors remain unknown. The time point label on this specimen signifies: cells obtained before transplantation from donor or recipient. Library prep was done by the immunoSEQ multiplex PCR assay. TCRdb retrieved this table from immuneACCESS and kept in-frame rearrangements only. Not all clones are present; in checked studies, unresolved V genes account for under half, and no reason is known for the remainder. Present in this sample are roughly 85,000 clones, about 91% of which were seen just once. About 7.3% of the sample is held by the ten biggest clonotypes. The sample consisted of unstimulated CD8+ T cells sorted from spleen or lymph node cells, taken before transplant. These receptors were collected from a human donor who was the organ donor for an intestinal transplant.

This clone was detected only once. The chain is built from TRBV29-1 and TRBJ2-5; D is unresolved. This CDR3 region has 13 residues. Trimming pared 5 bases from V and 7 bases from J, leaving 17 bases between. The V gene's germline CDR1 is SQVTM and CDR2 ANQGSEA. For the CDR3, the DNA is TGCAGCGTTAGGGCCGCATCATCGGTGACCCAGTACTTC. Its protein product is CSVRAASSVTQYF.

DNA of the CDR3: TGCGCCAGCAGCCGGGGGACTAGCGGGAGGGTAGAGTCGGTCTACGAGCAGTACTTC. This translates into CASSRGTSGRVESVYEQYF. The V call is TRBV4-1, the J call TRBJ2-7; TRBD2 matches at 16 bases. V dropped 4 bases and J dropped 3; count of bases not matched to a gene: 12. In germline, CDR1 is MGHRA, CDR2 YSYEKL. This CDR3 is 19 amino acids long.